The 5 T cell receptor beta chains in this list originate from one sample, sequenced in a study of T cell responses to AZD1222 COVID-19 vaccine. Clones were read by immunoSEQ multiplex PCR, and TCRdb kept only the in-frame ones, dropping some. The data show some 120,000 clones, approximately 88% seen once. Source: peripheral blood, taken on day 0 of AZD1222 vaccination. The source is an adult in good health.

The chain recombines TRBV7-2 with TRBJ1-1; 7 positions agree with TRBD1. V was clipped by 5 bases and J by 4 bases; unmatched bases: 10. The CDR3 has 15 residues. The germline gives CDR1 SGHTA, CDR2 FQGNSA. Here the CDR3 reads CASSPWGQQITEAFF. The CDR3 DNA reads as TGTGCCAGCAGCCCCTGGGGACAGCAAATCACTGAAGCTTTCTTT.

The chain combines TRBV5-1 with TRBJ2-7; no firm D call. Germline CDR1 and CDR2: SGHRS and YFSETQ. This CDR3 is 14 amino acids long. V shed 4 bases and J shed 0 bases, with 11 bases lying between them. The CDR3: CASSRGRASYEQYF. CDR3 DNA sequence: TGCGCCAGCAGCCGAGGACGGGCCTCCTACGAGCAGTACTTC.

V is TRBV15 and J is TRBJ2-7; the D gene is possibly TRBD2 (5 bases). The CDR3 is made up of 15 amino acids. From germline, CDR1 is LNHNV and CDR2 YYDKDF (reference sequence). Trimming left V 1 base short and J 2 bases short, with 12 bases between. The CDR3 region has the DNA TGTGCCACCAGCAGAGGTGACGGGAACACCTACGAGCAGTACTTC. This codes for CATSRGDGNTYEQYF.

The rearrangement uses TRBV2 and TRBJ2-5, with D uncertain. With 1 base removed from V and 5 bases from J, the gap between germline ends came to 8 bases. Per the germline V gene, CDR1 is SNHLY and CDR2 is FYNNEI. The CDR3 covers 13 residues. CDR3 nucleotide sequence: TGTGCCAGCAGTGAAGTGGCAGAGGAGACCCAGTACTTC. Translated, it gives CASSEVAEETQYF.

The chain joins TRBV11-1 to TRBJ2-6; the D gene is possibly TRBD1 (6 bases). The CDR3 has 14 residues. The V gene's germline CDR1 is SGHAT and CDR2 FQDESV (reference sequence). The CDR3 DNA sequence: TGTGCTACAGGGAATCCCTCTGGGGCCAACGTCCTGACTTTC. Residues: CATGNPSGANVLTF.